Below are 13 T cell receptor beta chains sequenced from a single sample in a study of vaccination and CD4 T cells after COVID-19. These receptors lack a known antigen. The Oncomine TCR Beta short-read assay was applied to DNA of cultured CD4+ T cells. TCRdb used MiXCR to reprocess the PCR reads, holding one entry per CDR3 protein. The sample includes around 17,000 distinct CDR3 sequences, 30% to 35% seen only once; the top ten take 14% to 15%. Regarding treatment: roughly ten-day PBMC culture with coronavirus spike peptide pools or control peptides (ViraFEST assay). Sequenced input: cultured CD4+ T cells from blood. These receptors were taken from a human donor with COVID-19.

This rearrangement joins TRBV28 to TRBJ1-2, with unresolved D. Germline V gene data show CDR1 as MDHEN and CDR2 as SYDVKM. This CDR3 is built from 11 residues. V was shortened by 5 bases and J by 4 bases, with 5 bases between the two germline ends. The CDR3 coding sequence is TGTGCCAGCAGTAACACCTATGGCTACACCTTC. It codes for CASSNTYGYTF.

This clonotype was counted only a few times. The chain carries TRBV20-1 and TRBJ1-6; 8 positions agree with TRBD1. The V gene's germline CDR1 is DFQATT and CDR2 SNEGSKA (reference sequence). The length of the CDR3 is 15 residues. The V gene end was trimmed by 3 bases and the J gene end by 10 bases; junction bases not matched to a gene: 11. The CDR3 loop is CSARGMDRAESPLHF. The DNA of the CDR3 is TGCAGTGCTAGGGGAATGGACAGGGCGGAGTCACCCCTCCACTTT.

The chain joins TRBV12-3 or TRBV12-4 to TRBJ1-2; D is unclear. V lost 8 bases to trimming and J lost 0 bases, with 16 bases between them. This CDR3 has 15 residues. CDR3: CASSIWVEANYGYTF. The CDR3 coding sequence is TGTGCCAGCTCCATCTGGGTAGAGGCTAACTATGGCTACACCTTC.

This clonotype was counted only a few times. The CDR3 DNA is TGTGCCAGCAGTGGTGACAGGGGGCAATTGAGCAATCAGCCCCAGCATTTT. Translation: CASSGDRGQLSNQPQHF. The chain employs TRBV2 and TRBJ1-5; 10 positions agree with TRBD1. Germline V CDR1 and CDR2: SNHLY, FYNNEI. V shed 4 bases and J 1 base; nucleotides not matched to a gene: 7. The CDR3 consists of 17 residues.

The J gene is TRBJ2-3, the V gene TRBV27; 14 nucleotides align to TRBD2. The germline V gene has CDR1 MNHEY and CDR2 SMNVEV (reference sequence). J was trimmed by 3 bases and V by 6 bases; bases with no gene match: 2. The CDR3 contains 15 residues. CDR3 in DNA: TGTGCCAGCAGGGGACTAGCGGGGGAGACAGATACGCAGTATTTT. Residues: CASRGLAGETDTQYF.

The chain recombines TRBV19 with TRBJ2-7, with TRBD1 identical over 7 bases. The CDR3 contains 14 residues. CDR1 is LNHDA, CDR2 SQIVND, per germline (reference sequence). V shed 5 bases and J 4 bases; nucleotides not matched to a gene: 8. CDR3: CASSVGTVLYEQYF. The CDR3, as DNA: TGTGCCAGTAGTGTAGGGACAGTACTTTACGAGCAGTACTTC. Complete variable domain (other parts from reference TRBV19 and TRBJ2-7): DGGITQSPKYLFRKEGQNVTLSCEQNLNHDAMYWYRQDPGQGLRLIYYSQIVNDFQKGDIAEGYSVSREKKESFPLTVTSAQKNPTAFYLCASSVGTVLYEQYFGPGTRLTVT.

This clonotype was found a few times. This rearrangement joins TRBV7-2 to TRBJ2-1; TRBD1 is a possible D gene (5 bases). The V and J ends lost 5 bases and 10 bases respectively, with 15 bases between them. Germline lookup yields CDR1 SGHTA and CDR2 FQGNSA. The CDR3 is made up of 13 amino acids. CDR3 amino acids: CASSRPKQEEQFF. The CDR3 bases are TGTGCCAGCAGCCGGCCTAAACAGGAAGAGCAGTTCTTC.

The chain couples TRBV18 to TRBJ1-2, with D perhaps matching TRBD1 (5 bases). Germline CDR1 is KGHSH and CDR2 is LQKENI. The CDR3 length is 15 residues. The V gene lost 3 bases and the J gene lost 7 bases, with 18 bases spanning the gap. CDR3 in amino acids: CASSPAVRGNSGYTF. DNA of the CDR3: TGTGCCAGCTCACCTGCGGTAAGGGGAAACAGTGGCTACACCTTC.

V usage is TRBV25-1 and J usage is TRBJ1-1; D is ambiguous. The germline gives CDR1 MGHDK, CDR2 SYGVNS. V was trimmed by 4 bases and J by 1 base, leaving 4 bases between them. CDR3 size: 12 residues. As DNA, the CDR3 is TGTGCCAGCAGTGTGGGGAACACTGAAGCTTTCTTT. This sequence encodes CASSVGNTEAFF.

The chain is built from TRBV5-1 and TRBJ1-1, with 8 bases that match TRBD1. The junction had 2 bases not matched to a gene; V was cut back by 2 bases and J by 2 bases. Germline CDR1 reads SGHRS; CDR2 reads YFSETQ. This CDR3 is 14 amino acids long. The CDR3 DNA follows: TGCGCCAGCAGCTTACAGGGGGGAAACACTGAAGCTTTCTTT. This translates into CASSLQGGNTEAFF.

This clonotype was seen a few times. V is TRBV20-1 and J is TRBJ2-5, with D possibly called TRBD1 or TRBD2 (5 bases each). Germline CDR1 is DFQATT and CDR2 is SNEGSKA (reference sequence). The CDR3 runs to 12 residues. V lost 5 bases, J lost 4 bases, and 11 bases lay in between. CDR3 DNA sequence: TGCAGTGCTGACCGGGACCGAGAGACCCAGTACTTC. This gives the protein CSADRDRETQYF.

The rearrangement links TRBV2 to TRBJ1-2; D unresolved. The germline V and J ends were trimmed by 7 bases and 3 bases, with 12 bases remaining between them. Germline V lookup: CDR1 SNHLY, CDR2 FYNNEI. The CDR3 is 13 amino acids. The CDR3 region has the DNA TGTGCCAGCATGGAGGGAGTTCACTATGGCTACACCTTC. This gives the protein CASMEGVHYGYTF.

The chain links TRBV7-9 to TRBJ2-5; 7 nucleotides match TRBD2. This CDR3 has 14 amino acids. Germline values: CDR1 SEHNR, CDR2 FQNEAQ (reference sequence). J gave up 5 bases and V 5 bases, and 8 bases lay outside the gene matches. DNA of the CDR3: TGTGCCAGCAGCGGGGCCAGCGGGAAGGAGACCCAGTACTTC. It specifies CASSGASGKETQYF.